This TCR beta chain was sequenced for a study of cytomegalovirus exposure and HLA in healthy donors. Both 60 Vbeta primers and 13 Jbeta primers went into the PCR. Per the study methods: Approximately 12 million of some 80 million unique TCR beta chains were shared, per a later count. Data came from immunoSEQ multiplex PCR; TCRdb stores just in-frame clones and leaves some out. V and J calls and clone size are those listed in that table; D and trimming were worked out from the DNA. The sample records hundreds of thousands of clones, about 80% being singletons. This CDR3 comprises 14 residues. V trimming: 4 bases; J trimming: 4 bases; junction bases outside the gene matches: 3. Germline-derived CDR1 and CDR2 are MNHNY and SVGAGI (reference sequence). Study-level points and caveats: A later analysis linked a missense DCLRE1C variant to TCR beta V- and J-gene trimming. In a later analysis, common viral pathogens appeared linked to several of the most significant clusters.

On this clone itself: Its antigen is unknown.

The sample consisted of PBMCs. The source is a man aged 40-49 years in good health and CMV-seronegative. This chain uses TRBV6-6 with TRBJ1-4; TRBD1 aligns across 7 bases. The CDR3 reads CASSSRGINEKLFF. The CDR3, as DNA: TGTGCCAGCAGTTCCAGGGGGATTAATGAAAAACTGTTTTTT.